This T cell receptor beta chain stems from a study of beta chain features in type 1 diabetes. V lost 6 bases to trimming and J lost 2 bases, with 14 bases between them. In germline, CDR1 is ENHRY, CDR2 SYGVKD. The length of the CDR3 is 14 residues. This clone was counted once. The study reverse transcribed the entire isolated RNA, so it sequenced expressed TCRB transcripts. The study sequenced naive, central memory and regulatory T cell samples to an average of approximately 3.5 million reads. Data came from immunoSEQ multiplex PCR; TCRdb stores just in-frame clones and leaves some out. This sample has 310,000 or so clones, with roughly 8% found just once. All sorted populations exceeded 95% purity.

The TCR originated in a woman aged 18 to 35 in good health. The genes are TRBV10-3 and TRBJ2-7; perhaps TRBD2 as D (6 bases). The sequencing sample was made of central memory CD4+ T cells from blood. CDR3 sequence (DNA): TGTGCCATCAGAGGTAGCGGTTTAACCTACGAGCAGTACTTC. This encodes CAIRGSGLTYEQYF.